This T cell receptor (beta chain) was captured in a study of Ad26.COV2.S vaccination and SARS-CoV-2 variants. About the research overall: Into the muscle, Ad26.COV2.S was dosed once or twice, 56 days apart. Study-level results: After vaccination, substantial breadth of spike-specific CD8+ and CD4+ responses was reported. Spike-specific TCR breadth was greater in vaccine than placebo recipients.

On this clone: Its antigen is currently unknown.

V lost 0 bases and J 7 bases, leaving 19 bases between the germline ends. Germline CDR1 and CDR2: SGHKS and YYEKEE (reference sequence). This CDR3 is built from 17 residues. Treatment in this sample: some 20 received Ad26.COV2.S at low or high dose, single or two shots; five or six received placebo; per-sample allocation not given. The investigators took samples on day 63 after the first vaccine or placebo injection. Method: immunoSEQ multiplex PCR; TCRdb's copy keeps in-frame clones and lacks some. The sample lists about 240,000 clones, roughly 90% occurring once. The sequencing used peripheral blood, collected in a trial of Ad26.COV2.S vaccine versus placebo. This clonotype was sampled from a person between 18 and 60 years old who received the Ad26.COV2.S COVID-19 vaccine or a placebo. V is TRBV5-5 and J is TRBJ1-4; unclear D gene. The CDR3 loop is CASSLAGNRPLGEKLFF. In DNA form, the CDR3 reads TGTGCCAGCAGCTTGGCCGGAAATCGCCCTCTTGGTGAAAAACTGTTTTTT.